Below, 17 T cell receptor beta chains from the same sample are listed, as sequenced in a study of blood T cell repertoires in COVID-19. Assay: immunoSEQ multiplex PCR; the TCRdb copy retains only in-frame clones and omits some. Of 100,000 to 120,000 clones in the sample, 88% are singletons; the top ten hold approximately 2.5%. The sample consisted of peripheral blood. All receptors come from a human donor in a cohort sampled during active COVID-19.

The rearrangement links TRBV27 to TRBJ1-4; D is possibly TRBD1 (5 bases). This CDR3 region has 15 residues. The ends were cut back, 8 bases at V and 8 bases at J, with 21 bases in the middle. Germline CDR1 and CDR2: MNHEY and SMNVEV (reference sequence). DNA of the CDR3: TGTGCCAGCTGCTCTTTATGGGAAGGGGAAGAAAAACTGTTTTTT. Translated: CASCSLWEGEEKLFF.

The genes are TRBV19 and TRBJ2-2; D is undetermined. Germline-derived CDR1 and CDR2 are LNHDA and SQIVND (reference sequence). This CDR3 has 13 residues. The ends were cut back, 5 bases at V and 9 bases at J, with 13 bases in the middle. CDR3 amino acids: CASSPNTFRELFF. The CDR3 nucleotides are TGTGCCAGTAGTCCGAACACCTTCCGGGAGCTGTTTTTT.

The V gene is TRBV5-5, the J gene TRBJ1-1; D possibly corresponds to TRBD1 (5 bases). This CDR3 region has 15 residues. V shed 0 bases and J shed 3 bases, with 12 bases lying between them. Germline V gives CDR1 SGHKS, CDR2 YYEKEE (reference sequence). CDR3 coding DNA: TGTGCCAGCAGCTTGGCCGGGCGGGGGTACACTGAAGCTTTCTTT. This gives the protein CASSLAGRGYTEAFF.

J is TRBJ2-7 and V is TRBV3-1 (or the pseudogene TRBV3-2); D might be TRBD1 (5 bases). There are 15 residues in the CDR3. Germline assignment: CDR1 LGHDT and CDR2 YNNKEL (reference sequence). Trimming took off 0 bases at V and 2 bases at J, with 11 bases between the two ends. This chain's CDR3 is CASSQEGVETYEQYF. The CDR3 nucleotides are TGTGCCAGCAGCCAAGAAGGGGTGGAAACCTACGAGCAGTACTTC.

This rearrangement joins TRBV27 to TRBJ2-3; unclear D gene. The germline gives CDR1 MNHEY, CDR2 SMNVEV (reference sequence). The CDR3 is 14 amino acids. Trimming took off 4 bases at V and 1 base at J, with 9 bases between the two ends. CDR3 region: CASSSRERTDTQYF. Written as DNA, the CDR3 is TGTGCCAGCAGTTCCCGTGAGCGCACAGATACGCAGTATTTT.

The J gene is TRBJ1-2, the V gene TRBV6-5; D may be TRBD1 (6 bases). This CDR3 has 13 residues. V was trimmed by 7 bases and J by 1 base, leaving 10 bases between them. Germline V gene data show CDR1 as MNHEY and CDR2 as SVGAGI. CDR3 residues: CASKRQDNYGYTF. In DNA form, the CDR3 reads TGTGCCAGCAAAAGACAGGATAACTATGGCTACACCTTC.

This clone was recorded once. V usage is TRBV2 and J usage is TRBJ1-1; 9 bases agree with TRBD1. V trimming: 6 bases; J trimming: 10 bases; junction bases outside the gene matches: 12. The CDR3 extends over 14 amino acids. Germline V lookup: CDR1 SNHLY, CDR2 FYNNEI. The CDR3 DNA is TGTGCCAGCAGGACCTCCGGGACAGGGTTTACAGCTTTCTTT. Its translation is CASRTSGTGFTAFF.

The chain links TRBV4-2 to TRBJ1-5; D uncertain. The ends were cut back, 4 bases at V and 7 bases at J, with 11 bases in the middle. The CDR3 covers 13 residues. In germline, CDR1 is LGHNA, CDR2 YNFKEQ. In nucleotides, the CDR3 is TGTGCCAGCAGCCCCGGCGGGGAGCAGCCCCAGCATTTT. Translation gives CASSPGGEQPQHF.

The chain couples TRBV7-8 to TRBJ2-5; 8 bases are shared with TRBD2. Looked up from germline, CDR1 is SGHVS and CDR2 is FQNEAQ. V was clipped by 6 bases and J by 2 bases; unmatched bases: 14. The length of the CDR3 is 17 residues. DNA of the CDR3: TGTGCCAGCAGGCACGTCCCTGCGGGAGGTTTTCAAGAGACCCAGTACTTC. This gives the protein CASRHVPAGGFQETQYF.

V and J are TRBV24-1 and TRBJ2-3, with 7 nucleotides matching TRBD2. V lost 5 bases and J lost 2; bases outside the gene matches: 6. Germline loops: CDR1 KGHDR, CDR2 SFDVKD. The CDR3 is 15 amino acids. CDR3 coding DNA: TGTGCCACCAGTGCTAGCGGAGAATTCACAGATACGCAGTATTTT. This encodes CATSASGEFTDTQYF.

The chain is built from TRBV9 and TRBJ1-5, with TRBD1 as a possible D gene (6 bases). CDR1 is SGDLS and CDR2 is YYNGEE in the germline V gene. Trimming removed 4 bases at V and 7 bases at J, with 15 bases between. The CDR3 spans 14 residues. CDR3 region: CASSPRQAIQPQHF. For the CDR3, the DNA is TGTGCCAGCAGCCCCCGACAGGCTATCCAGCCCCAGCATTTT.

This clone was detected once. The chain employs TRBV7-8 and TRBJ2-7; TRBD2 is a possible D gene (6 bases). Germline CDR1 reads SGHVS; CDR2 reads FQNEAQ. V was cut by 0 bases and J by 6 bases, with 9 bases left in between. The CDR3 extends over 13 amino acids. The CDR3 region has the DNA TGTGCCAGCAGCTTAGCGAGAGCGGGCGAGCAGTACTTC. This codes for CASSLARAGEQYF.

CDR3 loop: CASRGPDRGTYNEQFF. The DNA for the CDR3 is TGTGCCAGCAGAGGCCCGGACAGGGGGACCTACAATGAGCAGTTCTTC. The chain joins TRBV28 to TRBJ2-1, with 10 bases aligning to TRBD1. The ends lost 6 bases at V and 2 bases at J; junction bases unmatched: 7. The CDR3 covers 16 residues. The germline V gene encodes CDR1 MDHEN and CDR2 SYDVKM.

V usage is TRBV4-1 and J usage is TRBJ2-1; D remains ambiguous. Germline V gives CDR1 MGHRA, CDR2 YSYEKL. V was shortened by 0 bases and J by 2 bases, with 17 bases between the two germline ends. The CDR3 sequence is 18 residues long. In nucleotides, the CDR3 is TGCGCCAGCAGCCAAGATAACCCTAATACGGCGGCCTACAATGAGCAGTTCTTC. It translates to CASSQDNPNTAAYNEQFF.

V gene TRBV7-2 combines with J gene TRBJ2-1; 8 nucleotides match TRBD2. This CDR3 region has 17 residues. Germline V gene sequence: CDR1 SGHTA, CDR2 FQGNSA. J was trimmed by 0 bases and V by 6 bases; bases with no gene match: 10. The CDR3 DNA reads TGTGCCAGCAGACCGTTGGCGGGGGGCACCTCCTACAATGAGCAGTTCTTC. Residues: CASRPLAGGTSYNEQFF.

This chain connects TRBV19 to TRBJ2-1; D might be TRBD1 (6 bases). There are 14 residues in the CDR3. V was trimmed by 6 bases and J by 4 bases, leaving 13 bases between them. CDR1 and CDR2 (germline): LNHDA, SQIVND (reference sequence). CDR3: CASRTVTGYNEQFF. Here the CDR3 DNA reads TGTGCCAGTAGGACTGTTACAGGGTACAATGAGCAGTTCTTC. The full variable domain, rest sourced from reference TRBV19 and TRBJ2-1, is DGGITQSPKYLFRKEGQNVTLSCEQNLNHDAMYWYRQDPGQGLRLIYYSQIVNDFQKGDIAEGYSVSREKKESFPLTVTSAQKNPTAFYLCASRTVTGYNEQFFGPGTRLTVL.

The chain couples TRBV27 to TRBJ1-1; D ambiguous. This CDR3 spans 15 amino acids. CDR1 and CDR2 from the germline V gene are MNHEY and SMNVEV (reference sequence). The germline V and J ends were trimmed by 0 bases and 0 bases, with 8 bases remaining between them. DNA for the CDR3: TGTGCCAGCAGTTTATCGGGCCTATTGAACACTGAAGCTTTCTTT. It yields the protein CASSLSGLLNTEAFF.